This TCR beta chain was observed in a study of T cells after yellow fever vaccination. TCRdb reprocessed the 5' RACE reads with MiXCR, giving one entry per CDR3 protein. This sample carries some 600,000 distinct CDR3 sequences, roughly an eighth of them seen once, and the ten largest clones take 15%. Regarding this clonotype: Its matching antigen is unknown.

Trimming took 3 bases from V and 0 from J, leaving 11 bases between them. The germline V gene encodes CDR1 DFQATT and CDR2 SNEGSKA (reference sequence). The length of the CDR3 is 14 residues. Study-wide results and caveats: The bulk population could contribute abundant contaminating clonotypes to FACS-sorted repertoires.

The V and J genes are TRBV20-1 and TRBJ1-2; TRBD1 might be the D (6 bases). The clonotype comes from a man aged 25-45 years who received the YFV17D yellow fever vaccine. The sequencing used PBMCs, collected on the day of the yellow fever booster vaccination. The DNA of the CDR3 is TGCAGTGCTAGCGCCCAGGGGACTAACTATGGCTACACCTTC. Translation: CSASAQGTNYGYTF.